The T cell receptor (beta chain) under discussion was sequenced for a study of patients and donors after allogeneic stem cell transplantation. TCRdb reprocessed the RT-PCR reads with MiXCR, giving one entry per CDR3 protein. The sample lists about 400,000 distinct CDR3 sequences; roughly 16% were seen once. The CDR3 loop spans 14 amino acids. Germline V lookup: CDR1 SGHNT, CDR2 YYREEE (reference sequence). Deletions cut 5 bases from V and 6 bases from J, with 18 bases between. The chain is built from TRBV5-4 and TRBJ2-7; D not resolved. Sequencing was done on a sample of blood, either unsorted or a sorted T cell fraction (not recorded which). The clonotype comes from a human donor who was either an allogeneic HSCT recipient or a stem cell or donor lymphocyte infusion donor (not recorded which). It is not recorded whose cells these are; they may come from a transplant donor. CDR3 residues: CASRRDGRSGEQYF. In DNA form, the CDR3 reads TGTGCCAGCAGACGCGACGGGCGCTCGGGCGAGCAGTACTTC.